Following are 16 T cell receptor beta chains from one sample sequenced in a study of CD8+CD57+ T cells in acquired aplastic anemia. TCR beta VDJ combinations and CDR3 sequences were profiled from genomic DNA. TCRdb processed the reads anew with MiXCR; each CDR3 protein has one entry. In the table there are under 200,000 distinct CDR3 sequences, 63% of which are singletons. Sequenced material: sorted CD4+, CD8+, or CD8+CD57+ T cells (not recorded which) from PBMCs. The receptors derive from a human donor in good health.

The chain carries TRBV25-1 and TRBJ2-1; 7 bases align to TRBD2. Unmatched junction bases numbered 7, after V lost 4 bases and J lost 4 bases. The CDR3 runs 15 residues. Germline CDR1 MGHDK, CDR2 SYGVNS. This CDR3 is CASSVGSGAYNEQFF. As DNA, the CDR3 is TGTGCCAGCAGTGTGGGGAGCGGGGCATACAATGAGCAGTTCTTC.

The V call is TRBV15, the J call TRBJ1-1; D is uncertain. In germline, CDR1 is LNHNV, CDR2 YYDKDF (reference sequence). V was pared by 8 bases and J by 4 bases, with 17 bases between. CDR3 length equals 14 residues. CDR3 amino acids: CATLRTNPSTEAFF. For the CDR3, the DNA is TGTGCCACCCTCCGGACCAACCCAAGCACTGAAGCTTTCTTT.

This clonotype was seen a few times. The chain links TRBV2 to TRBJ2-1; D not resolved. The CDR3 has 14 residues. Germline CDR1 SNHLY, CDR2 FYNNEI. Trimming took 1 base from V and 2 from J, leaving 6 bases between them. The CDR3 region is CASSEGGAYNEQFF. CDR3 nucleotide sequence: TGTGCCAGCAGTGAAGGTGGGGCCTACAATGAGCAGTTCTTC.

V gene TRBV6-1 combines with J gene TRBJ2-3; D possibly corresponds to TRBD1 (6 bases). Looked up from germline, CDR1 is MNHNS and CDR2 is SASEGT. The CDR3 runs to 14 residues. Trimming cost V 4 bases and J 2 bases, with 10 bases left between them. The CDR3 bases are TGTGCCAGCAGTGCAGGGGTCGACACAGATACGCAGTATTTT. Encoded protein: CASSAGVDTDTQYF.

This clonotype showed up many times. The V gene is TRBV27, the J gene TRBJ1-5; 9 positions agree with TRBD1. CDR3 length equals 14 residues. With V trimmed by 8 bases and J by 6 bases, 8 bases remained unmatched. Germline CDR1 is MNHEY and CDR2 is SMNVEV (reference sequence). The chain's CDR3 is CASGWTGEGQPQHF. The CDR3, as DNA: TGTGCCAGCGGGTGGACAGGGGAAGGTCAGCCCCAGCATTTT.

This chain uses TRBV19 with TRBJ1-2; 10 bases are a match to TRBD1. Germline V gene data show CDR1 as LNHDA and CDR2 as SQIVND (reference sequence). V shed 8 bases, J shed 5 bases, and the junction held 14 bases outside the gene matches. The CDR3 spans 16 residues. CDR3 sequence reads: CASGELRGQGKYGYTF. The CDR3 DNA sequence: TGTGCCAGTGGGGAGCTCCGGGGACAGGGGAAATATGGCTACACCTTC.

Only one count was recorded for this clonotype. The CDR3 protein is CASREGAAEYTIYF. The CDR3 DNA sequence: TGTGCCAGCAGGGAAGGGGCCGCCGAGTACACCATATATTTT. This rearrangement joins TRBV10-3 to TRBJ1-3, with a tentative D call TRBD1 (5 bases). From germline, CDR1 is ENHRY and CDR2 SYGVKD. Trimming took off 10 bases at V and 8 bases at J, with 21 bases between the two ends. This CDR3 has 14 residues.

The chain's CDR3 is CAISPATGEVENTEAFF. The CDR3 DNA follows: TGTGCCATCAGTCCAGCCACAGGGGAGGTGGAGAACACTGAAGCTTTCTTT. The J gene is TRBJ1-1, the V gene TRBV10-3; TRBD1 aligns across 7 bases. CDR1 and CDR2 (germline): ENHRY, SYGVKD. V lost 5 bases and J lost 1; bases outside the gene matches: 13. CDR3 length: 17 amino acids.

The chain couples TRBV7-2 to TRBJ2-7, with D perhaps matching TRBD2 (7 bases). The germline CDR1 and CDR2 sequences are SGHTA and FQGNSA. V gave up 5 bases and J gave up 2 bases, with 19 bases separating them. The CDR3 consists of 16 residues. CDR3 DNA sequence: TGTGCCAGCAGCCCGCCTAGGGGGGGCCGCCCCTACGAGCAGTACTTC. Translated, it gives CASSPPRGGRPYEQYF. Looking up the rest from reference TRBV7-2 and TRBJ2-7 gives the full variable domain: GAGVSQSPSNKVTEKGKDVELRCDPISGHTALYWYRQSLGQGLEFLIYFQGNSAPDKSGLPSDRFSAERTGGSVSTLTIQRTQQEDSAVYLCASSPPRGGRPYEQYFGPGTRLTVT.

V and J are TRBV2 and TRBJ2-1; tentative D call: TRBD1 (6 bases). The CDR3 has 12 amino acids. Trimming pared 3 bases from V and 10 bases from J, leaving 10 bases between. Germline lookup yields CDR1 SNHLY and CDR2 FYNNEI. CDR3 coding DNA: TGTGCCAGCAGTGAGGGGGCGAGGGAGCAGTTCTTC. Its protein is CASSEGAREQFF.

This clonotype has at least ten counts. V gene TRBV6-1 combines with J gene TRBJ2-5, with D tentatively TRBD1 (6 bases). V shed 4 bases and J shed 2 bases, with 14 bases lying between them. Germline lookup yields CDR1 MNHNS and CDR2 SASEGT. The CDR3 consists of 15 residues. CDR3 nucleotides: TGTGCCAGCAGTGGAAGTGGGACAAGTCAAGAGACCCAGTACTTC. It yields the protein CASSGSGTSQETQYF.

The genes are TRBV14 and TRBJ2-1; unclear D gene. V was shortened by 3 bases and J by 7 bases, with 13 bases between the two germline ends. The CDR3 extends over 14 amino acids. Germline V lookup: CDR1 SGHDN, CDR2 FVKESK. The CDR3 nucleotides read TGTGCCAGCAGCCACCGGACCCCGCGGAATGAGCAGTTCTTC. Translated, it gives CASSHRTPRNEQFF.

The genes are TRBV20-1 and TRBJ1-6; TRBD1 might be the D (5 bases). CDR1 and CDR2 (germline): DFQATT, SNEGSKA (reference sequence). Trimming pared 0 bases from V and 8 bases from J, leaving 17 bases between. CDR3 size: 16 residues. Here the CDR3 DNA reads TGCAGTGCTAGAGAAACCAGGGCAAGGTCGGATTCACCCCTCCACTTT. Its translation: CSARETRARSDSPLHF.

The chain joins TRBV19 to TRBJ1-6, with 10 bases lining up with TRBD1. V dropped 10 bases and J dropped 7; count of bases not matched to a gene: 7. Germline lookup yields CDR1 LNHDA and CDR2 SQIVND (reference sequence). This CDR3 has 14 amino acids. The chain's CDR3 is CATRTGGNNSPLHF. The CDR3 DNA sequence: TGTGCCACTCGGACAGGGGGTAACAATTCACCCCTCCACTTT.

This clonotype has a handful of counts. The rearrangement joins TRBV28 to TRBJ2-5; D call uncertain. V was pared by 1 base and J by 0 bases, with 9 bases between. The CDR3 covers 15 residues. Germline assignment: CDR1 MDHEN and CDR2 SYDVKM. The CDR3 region is CASSLFRRHQETQYF. CDR3 sequence (DNA): TGTGCCAGCAGTTTATTCCGGCGGCACCAAGAGACCCAGTACTTC.

This clonotype was found once. The junction differs from germline at one of its ends, possibly a read error. This chain links TRBV7-9 with TRBJ1-2; D may be TRBD1 (5 bases). The CDR3 consists of 13 residues. The germline gives CDR1 SEHNR, CDR2 FQNEAQ (reference sequence). In nucleotides, the CDR3 is TGCGCCAGCAGCCCGACAGCCCACTATGGCTACACCTTC. As protein: CASSPTAHYGYTF.